These 9 T cell receptor beta chains were sequenced from one sample in a study of technical replicates of blood from a few donors. Sequencing used immunoSEQ multiplex PCR; TCRdb keeps in-frame clones, though not all of them. The repertoire holds tens of thousands of clones, with around 94% as singletons. Sequencing was carried out using T cells isolated from PBMCs. The source is a human donor in good health.

The chain has TRBV11-3 and TRBJ1-1; the D gene is possibly TRBD1 (5 bases). The CDR3 extends over 16 amino acids. The V end was cut by 2 bases, the J end by 3 bases, with 16 bases between. Per the germline V gene, CDR1 is SGHNT and CDR2 is YENEEA. CDR3 residues: CASSLSSIVGDTEAFF. In nucleotides, the CDR3 is TGTGCCAGCAGCTTATCCTCAATAGTAGGGGACACTGAAGCTTTCTTT.

The chain uses TRBV4-2 and TRBJ1-1; 9 nucleotides align to TRBD1. CDR3 length equals 16 residues. Germline-derived CDR1 and CDR2 are LGHNA and YNFKEQ. J lost 6 bases, V lost 5 bases, and 13 bases had no gene match. Written as DNA, the CDR3 is TGTGCCAGCAGCTCCCGGGGACAGGGTTTTTCCCCTGAAGCTTTCTTT. Translating gives CASSSRGQGFSPEAFF.

The chain uses TRBV11-2 and TRBJ2-1; 10 bases align to TRBD1. Trimming cost V 4 bases and J 4 bases; bases outside gene matches: 4. Germline V CDR1 and CDR2: SGHAT, FQNNGV. The CDR3 contains 15 residues. The CDR3 reads CASSSRDRGYNEQFF. In DNA, the CDR3 is TGTGCCAGCAGCTCCCGGGACAGGGGATACAATGAGCAGTTCTTC.

This chain connects TRBV6-5 to TRBJ2-5; 7 nucleotides match TRBD1. Trimming cost V 0 bases and J 2 bases; bases outside gene matches: 0. The CDR3 totals 14 residues. Germline V gives CDR1 MNHEY, CDR2 SVGAGI. The CDR3 protein is CASSYSGQQETQYF. CDR3 nucleotides: TGTGCCAGCAGTTACTCGGGACAGCAAGAGACCCAGTACTTC.

This sequence joins TRBV5-4 and TRBJ1-2; TRBD1 is a possible D gene (6 bases). Trimming removed 3 bases from V and 2 bases from J, with 8 bases in between. Germline V gene lookup returns CDR1 SGHNT and CDR2 YYREEE (reference sequence). This CDR3 contains 13 residues. As DNA, the CDR3 is TGTGCCAGCAGCTCAGGACAGAACTATGGCTACACCTTC. Protein product: CASSSGQNYGYTF.

J is TRBJ2-7 and V is TRBV5-4, with 12 bases aligning to TRBD2. The length of the CDR3 is 15 residues. V shed 4 bases and J 4 bases; nucleotides not matched to a gene: 6. Germline-derived CDR1 and CDR2 are SGHNT and YYREEE (reference sequence). The CDR3 loop reads CASSIYLAGGYEQYF. CDR3 in DNA: TGTGCCAGCAGCATATATCTAGCGGGAGGGTACGAGCAGTACTTC.

This chain uses TRBV2 with TRBJ2-7, with TRBD2 identical over 7 bases. Unmatched junction bases numbered 13, after V lost 6 bases and J lost 8 bases. The CDR3 spans 14 residues. Looked up from germline, CDR1 is SNHLY and CDR2 is FYNNEI. CDR3 in DNA: TGTGCCAGCAGAGCGACGGACGGGGACTATAAGCAGTACTTC. Translating gives CASRATDGDYKQYF.

This chain connects TRBV7-9 to TRBJ2-1; D gene unclear. The V and J ends lost 5 bases and 0 bases respectively, with 8 bases between them. The germline V gene encodes CDR1 SEHNR and CDR2 FQNEAQ (reference sequence). The CDR3 covers 14 residues. The CDR3 reads CASSPRHSYNEQFF. The CDR3 DNA follows: TGTGCCAGCAGCCCGAGACACTCCTACAATGAGCAGTTCTTC.

This clone was seen just once. The chain has TRBV15 and TRBJ1-5; 7 bases match TRBD1. The CDR3 contains 13 residues. CDR1 and CDR2 from the germline V gene are LNHNV and YYDKDF (reference sequence). J lost 4 bases, V lost 8 bases, and 5 bases had no gene match. The CDR3, as DNA: TGTGCCACCTCGGACAGGTTTAATCAGCCCCAGCATTTT. Protein product: CATSDRFNQPQHF.